The present entry profiles one T cell receptor (beta chain) with its context. Its antigen is not identified. Some clones are missing from TCRdb's copy, which holds only in-frame ones; the method was immunoSEQ multiplex PCR. Altogether roughly 660,000 clones are present, 90% being singletons, with the ten largest covering 30% to 40%. The CDR3 sequence is 15 residues long. V lost 5 bases and J lost 0, with 13 bases in between. CDR1 SEHNR and CDR2 FQNEAQ come from the germline V gene (reference sequence). CD8 memory combined CD45RO+ cells with CCR7-negative CD45RA+ TemRA cells. The data were taken from a study of shared clonotypes between healthy human individuals. Study summary: The donor pool was made up of a couple of women and three men aged 18 to 49. Findings and limits, study-wide: Donor clonotype sharing was expected to depend on sequencing depth. Donors were few, which limited the genetic and exposure-history diversity represented.

The sequence came from a man between 18 and 35 years old in good health. Some clones in this sample may be carry-over from other donors' samples. This chain connects TRBV7-9 to TRBJ2-5, with D perhaps TRBD2 (6 bases). Specimen: memory CD8+ T cells from PBMCs. Subset here: CD45RO+ cells pooled with CCR7-negative TemRA cells. CDR3 in DNA: TGTGCCAGCAGCCCAGTATGGGGGGACCAAGAGACCCAGTACTTC. Protein: CASSPVWGDQETQYF.